One and the same sample provided the 24 T cell receptor beta chains below, sequenced in a study of beta chain features in type 1 diabetes. The investigators reverse transcribed all of the isolated RNA, so they sequenced expressed TCRB transcripts. Using immunoSEQ multiplex PCR, the repertoire was profiled, and TCRdb retains in-frame clones only, with some absent. Among 200,000 to 300,000 clones, 68% were seen once, and the ten largest hold 0.053%. Source material: naive CD4+ T cells from blood. The source of these receptors is a man younger than 45 in good health.

The V call is TRBV5-1, the J call TRBJ2-1; 12 bases align to TRBD1. Germline V gives CDR1 SGHRS, CDR2 YFSETQ. V lost 3 bases and J lost 2; bases outside the gene matches: 6. The CDR3 runs 17 residues. The CDR3, as DNA: TGCGCCAGCAGCTGGGAAGGGACAGGGGGCACCTACAATGAGCAGTTCTTC. It specifies CASSWEGTGGTYNEQFF. The full variable domain, with the rest looked up from reference TRBV5-1 and TRBJ2-1, is KAGVTQTPRYLIKTRGQQVTLSCSPISGHRSVSWYQQTPGQGLQFLFEYFSETQRNKGNFPGRFSGRQFSNSRSEMNVSTLELGDSALYLCASSWEGTGGTYNEQFFGPGTRLTVL.

The V call is TRBV30, the J call TRBJ2-5; weak D call: TRBD1 (6 bases). CDR3 length equals 13 residues. Trimming took off 4 bases at V and 6 bases at J, with 15 bases between the two ends. Germline values: CDR1 GTSNPN, CDR2 SVGIG (reference sequence). The CDR3, as DNA: TGTGCCTGGACTGAAGGGACACTGAAGACCCAGTACTTC. This codes for CAWTEGTLKTQYF. Filled out from reference TRBV30 and TRBJ2-5, the complete variable domain reads SQTIHQWPATLVQPVGSPLSLECTVEGTSNPNLYWYRQAAGRGLQLLFYSVGIGQISSEVPQNLSASRPQDRQFILSSKKLLLSDSGFYLCAWTEGTLKTQYFGPGTRLLVL.

The chain joins TRBV30 to TRBJ1-1; D ambiguous. The germline CDR1 and CDR2 sequences are GTSNPN and SVGIG (reference sequence). The CDR3 contains 13 residues. Trimming cost V 7 bases and J 1 base, with 13 bases left between them. CDR3 DNA sequence: TGTGCCTCCGATCAGAGCAAGAACACTGAAGCTTTCTTT. This encodes CASDQSKNTEAFF.

The chain uses TRBV6-5 and TRBJ2-3, with no clear D. The CDR3 length is 11 residues. Germline V gene lookup returns CDR1 MNHEY and CDR2 SVGAGI. The V end was cut by 0 bases, the J end by 9 bases, with 4 bases between. The CDR3 region is CASSYSGTQYF. The CDR3 coding sequence is TGTGCCAGCAGTTACTCGGGGACGCAGTATTTT.

This clone was counted a single time. The V gene is TRBV7-2, the J gene TRBJ2-5; the D call may be TRBD1 or TRBD2 (6 bases each). The CDR3 totals 16 residues. V was shortened by 5 bases and J by 5 bases, with 21 bases between the two germline ends. CDR1 is SGHTA, CDR2 FQGNSA, per germline. The DNA for the CDR3 is TGTGCCAGCAGCCCCGCCTTGGGGGGCAGGGAGGAGACCCAGTACTTC. Amino acid sequence: CASSPALGGREETQYF.

The chain couples TRBV7-2 to TRBJ2-3, with a tentative D call TRBD2 (5 bases). Germline-derived CDR1 and CDR2 are SGHTA and FQGNSA. Trimming took 11 bases from V and 0 from J, leaving 15 bases between them. CDR3 length: 14 amino acids. The CDR3 here is CAVDGDPSTDTQYF. In nucleotides, the CDR3 is TGTGCCGTCGACGGGGATCCTAGCACAGATACGCAGTATTTT. Drawing the rest from reference TRBV7-2 and TRBJ2-3, the complete variable domain is GAGVSQSPSNKVTEKGKDVELRCDPISGHTALYWYRQSLGQGLEFLIYFQGNSAPDKSGLPSDRFSAERTGGSVSTLTIQRTQQEDSAVYLCAVDGDPSTDTQYFGPGTRLTVL.

This chain links TRBV6-6 with TRBJ1-2; D call uncertain. Germline V gene data show CDR1 as MNHNY and CDR2 as SVGAGI (reference sequence). The CDR3 loop spans 16 amino acids. V was shortened by 4 bases and J by 0 bases, with 15 bases between the two germline ends. The CDR3 DNA is TGTGCCAGCAGTTCCCGGTTAGATGGGGCTAACTATGGCTACACCTTC. Translating gives CASSSRLDGANYGYTF.

There are a few counts of this clone. This rearrangement joins TRBV25-1 to TRBJ2-3; 9 bases agree with TRBD2. Looked up from germline, CDR1 is MGHDK and CDR2 is SYGVNS. The V and J ends lost 5 bases and 8 bases, in that order; junction bases with no gene match: 17. This CDR3 is built from 17 residues. CDR3 sequence reads: CASSSIRLADLGGTQYF. The CDR3 DNA reads TGTGCCAGCAGTTCAATCCGACTAGCGGACCTCGGGGGTACGCAGTATTTT.

J is TRBJ2-1 and V is TRBV20-1; D not resolved. Trimming took off 7 bases at V and 5 bases at J, with 9 bases between the two ends. The CDR3 is made up of 11 amino acids. Germline CDR1 reads DFQATT; CDR2 reads SNEGSKA (reference sequence). The CDR3 here is CSVIQNNEQFF. DNA for the CDR3: TGCAGTGTAATCCAGAACAATGAGCAGTTCTTC.

The V gene is TRBV7-2, the J gene TRBJ2-3; D ambiguous. V lost 1 base and J lost 1, with 6 bases in between. The length of the CDR3 is 14 residues. The germline V gene encodes CDR1 SGHTA and CDR2 FQGNSA. For the CDR3, the DNA is TGTGCCAGCAGCTTAGTGGGCGGCACAGATACGCAGTATTTT. It encodes CASSLVGGTDTQYF.

The V gene is TRBV30, the J gene TRBJ1-1, with D tentatively TRBD1 (5 bases). Germline assignment: CDR1 GTSNPN and CDR2 SVGIG (reference sequence). The V end lost 2 bases, the J end lost 12 bases, and 10 bases lay between the germline ends. CDR3 length: 10 amino acids. CDR3 DNA sequence: TGTGCCTGGAGTCGACAGCGTACTTTCTTT. This sequence encodes CAWSRQRTFF. Combining the CDR3 with reference TRBV30 and TRBJ1-1 gives the whole variable domain SQTIHQWPATLVQPVGSPLSLECTVEGTSNPNLYWYRQAAGRGLQLLFYSVGIGQISSEVPQNLSASRPQDRQFILSSKKLLLSDSGFYLCAWSRQRTFFGQGTRLTVV.

This chain links TRBV28 with TRBJ2-7, with 13 nucleotides matching TRBD2. Germline-derived CDR1 and CDR2 are MDHEN and SYDVKM. V shed 7 bases and J 4 bases; nucleotides not matched to a gene: 7. CDR3 length: 15 residues. CDR3 in amino acids: CASTRLAGGGYEQYF. The CDR3 DNA sequence: TGTGCCAGCACCCGACTAGCGGGAGGAGGGTACGAGCAGTACTTC.

The rearrangement uses TRBV7-2 and TRBJ1-1; possible D gene TRBD1, 5 bases. In germline, CDR1 is SGHTA, CDR2 FQGNSA. Trimming took 2 bases from V and 5 from J, leaving 9 bases between them. The CDR3 length is 13 residues. The CDR3 DNA reads as TGTGCCAGCAGCTTAAGCCGGGGGACTGAAGCTTTCTTT. Translating it yields CASSLSRGTEAFF.

CDR3 sequence (DNA): TGTGCCAGCCGAAAATCGGACAGGGAAGGCTACACCTTC. It translates to CASRKSDREGYTF. V is TRBV7-9 and J is TRBJ1-2; 8 bases map to TRBD1. CDR1 and CDR2 (germline): SEHNR, FQNEAQ (reference sequence). After removal of 8 bases from V and 8 bases from J, the junction contained 10 bases not matched to a gene. CDR3 length: 13 residues.

The chain has TRBV7-2 and TRBJ2-3; D is unclear. The germline gives CDR1 SGHTA, CDR2 FQGNSA. V was cut by 2 bases and J by 6 bases, with 9 bases left in between. The CDR3 is 13 residues long. As DNA, the CDR3 is TGTGCCAGCAGCTTATGGGGTGGGGATACGCAGTATTTT. Translated: CASSLWGGDTQYF.

The chain combines TRBV5-6 with TRBJ1-1; D ambiguous. This CDR3 is 14 amino acids long. Germline V lookup: CDR1 SGHDT, CDR2 YYEEEE. V was trimmed by 4 bases and J by 0 bases, leaving 10 bases between them. The CDR3 spells CASSAKRMNTEAFF. For the CDR3, the DNA is TGTGCCAGCAGCGCGAAGCGGATGAACACTGAAGCTTTCTTT.

The chain carries TRBV5-6 and TRBJ2-7, with D possibly matching TRBD1 (6 bases). Per the germline V gene, CDR1 is SGHDT and CDR2 is YYEEEE. V lost 4 bases, J lost 4 bases, and 12 bases lay in between. CDR3 length equals 13 residues. The CDR3 DNA reads TGTGCCAGCAGCCGGACAGTCACATACGAGCAGTACTTC. Protein sequence: CASSRTVTYEQYF.

The V and J genes are TRBV6-1 and TRBJ1-2, with D possibly matching TRBD1 (6 bases). CDR1 MNHNS and CDR2 SASEGT come from the germline V gene. V lost 5 bases, J lost 8 bases, and 12 bases lay in between. CDR3 length: 12 residues. The CDR3 DNA sequence: TGTGCCAGCAGTTGGACAGCCTCCGGCTACACCTTC. Protein product: CASSWTASGYTF.

The chain has TRBV30 and TRBJ1-2; the D gene is possibly TRBD1 (6 bases). Germline CDR1 reads GTSNPN; CDR2 reads SVGIG (reference sequence). The CDR3 spans 13 residues. V lost 6 bases and J 0 bases, leaving 11 bases between the germline ends. The CDR3 sequence is CACRGQSNYGYTF. In DNA form, the CDR3 reads TGTGCCTGCCGTGGACAGTCTAACTATGGCTACACCTTC.

The chain recombines TRBV10-3 with TRBJ2-7, with D unclear. The V and J ends lost 6 bases and 6 bases respectively, with 15 bases between them. The CDR3 spans 13 residues. Germline CDR1 and CDR2: ENHRY and SYGVKD. This CDR3 is CAISLRQVTEQYF. In DNA form, the CDR3 reads TGTGCCATCAGCCTCCGACAAGTAACCGAGCAGTACTTC.

The rearrangement joins TRBV5-1 to TRBJ2-3; D unclear. Germline assignment: CDR1 SGHRS and CDR2 YFSETQ. Deletions cut 7 bases from V and 0 bases from J, with 9 bases between. The CDR3 has 13 amino acids. CDR3 amino acids: CASRWTSTDTQYF. The CDR3 DNA reads TGCGCCAGCCGATGGACGAGCACAGATACGCAGTATTTT.

The chain recombines TRBV5-1 with TRBJ2-3; 7 nucleotides line up with TRBD2. The CDR3 consists of 16 residues. Germline V gene data show CDR1 as SGHRS and CDR2 as YFSETQ. With 2 bases clipped from V and 3 bases from J, the junction kept 9 bases outside the gene matches. This chain's CDR3 is CASSFQKREGTDTQYF. CDR3 DNA: TGCGCCAGCAGCTTTCAAAAAAGGGAGGGGACAGATACGCAGTATTTT.

The chain recombines TRBV28 with TRBJ2-5; D not resolved. V was clipped by 1 base and J by 4 bases, with 13 bases between them. CDR1 and CDR2 from the germline V gene are MDHEN and SYDVKM. The CDR3 has 15 amino acids. CDR3 coding DNA: TGTGCCAGCAGTTTATACTCCCGGGTTCGAGAGACCCAGTACTTC. Translating it yields CASSLYSRVRETQYF.

This clone was seen a few times. This chain uses TRBV5-4 with TRBJ2-1; TRBD1 aligns across 7 bases. V dropped 0 bases and J dropped 5; count of bases not matched to a gene: 5. This CDR3 is built from 15 residues. From germline, CDR1 is SGHNT and CDR2 YYREEE (reference sequence). CDR3 bases: TGTGCCAGCAGCTTGGCCGGGACAGTCGACAATGAGCAGTTCTTC. It encodes CASSLAGTVDNEQFF.